This T cell receptor beta chain was documented in a study of blood T cell repertoires in COVID-19. For the study at large: Acute and convalescent COVID-19 specimens originated in the United States, Italy and Spain. Sources were T cells, B-cell-depleted T cells, or PBMCs; the material itself was cDNA or gDNA.

In the authors' methods: Scientists estimated how many nucleated cells there were by amplifying reference gene primers. The protocol was immunoSEQ multiplex PCR, while the TCRdb copy is restricted to in-frame clones and leaves out a portion. V and J calls and clone size are as listed in that table; D and trimming were resolved from the DNA. Of 55,000 to 90,000 clones listed, approximately 92% were seen once; the top ten hold over 10%. The germline V and J ends were trimmed by 5 bases and 3 bases, with 15 bases remaining between them. The CDR3 contains 15 residues. Germline CDR1 and CDR2: SGHTA and FQGNSA.

This TCR was recovered from a human donor with active COVID-19. The donor label of this sample is uncertain. The chain has TRBV7-2 and TRBJ2-3; perhaps TRBD2 as D (7 bases). Sequenced material: peripheral blood. The CDR3 region is CASSPRTRGTDTQYF. Written as DNA, the CDR3 is TGTGCCAGCAGCCCCCGGACTAGGGGGACAGATACGCAGTATTTT. The full variable domain, rest sourced from reference TRBV7-2 and TRBJ2-3, is GAGVSQSPSNKVTEKGKDVELRCDPISGHTALYWYRQSLGQGLEFLIYFQGNSAPDKSGLPSDRFSAERTGGSVSTLTIQRTQQEDSAVYLCASSPRTRGTDTQYFGPGTRLTVL.